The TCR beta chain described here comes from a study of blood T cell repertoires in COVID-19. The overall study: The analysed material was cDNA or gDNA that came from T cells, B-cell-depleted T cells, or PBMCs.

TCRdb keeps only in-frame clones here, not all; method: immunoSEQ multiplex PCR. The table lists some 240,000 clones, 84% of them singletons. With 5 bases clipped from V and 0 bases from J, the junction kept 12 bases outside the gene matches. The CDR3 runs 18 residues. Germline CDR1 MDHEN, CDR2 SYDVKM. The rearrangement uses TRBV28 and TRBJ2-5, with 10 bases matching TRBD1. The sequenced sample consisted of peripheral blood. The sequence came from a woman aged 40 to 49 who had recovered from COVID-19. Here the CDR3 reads CASSPYILGQGYQETQYF. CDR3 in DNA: TGTGCCAGCAGTCCGTATATACTGGGACAGGGGTACCAAGAGACCCAGTACTTC.